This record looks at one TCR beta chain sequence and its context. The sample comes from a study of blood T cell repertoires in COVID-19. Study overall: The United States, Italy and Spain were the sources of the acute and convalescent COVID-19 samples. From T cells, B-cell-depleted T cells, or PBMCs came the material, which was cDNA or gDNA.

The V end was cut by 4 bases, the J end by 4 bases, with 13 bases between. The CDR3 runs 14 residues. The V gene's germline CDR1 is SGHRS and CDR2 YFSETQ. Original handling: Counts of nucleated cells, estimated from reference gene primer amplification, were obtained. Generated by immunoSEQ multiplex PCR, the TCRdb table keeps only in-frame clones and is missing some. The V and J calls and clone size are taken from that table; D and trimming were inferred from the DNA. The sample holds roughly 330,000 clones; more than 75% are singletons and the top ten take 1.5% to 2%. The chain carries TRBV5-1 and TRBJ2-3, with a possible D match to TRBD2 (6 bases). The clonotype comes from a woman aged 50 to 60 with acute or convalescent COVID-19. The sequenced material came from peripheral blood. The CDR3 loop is CASSPQRVADTQYF. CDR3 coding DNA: TGCGCCAGCAGCCCCCAGCGGGTGGCAGATACGCAGTATTTT. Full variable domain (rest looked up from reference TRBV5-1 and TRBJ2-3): KAGVTQTPRYLIKTRGQQVTLSCSPISGHRSVSWYQQTPGQGLQFLFEYFSETQRNKGNFPGRFSGRQFSNSRSEMNVSTLELGDSALYLCASSPQRVADTQYFGPGTRLTVL.